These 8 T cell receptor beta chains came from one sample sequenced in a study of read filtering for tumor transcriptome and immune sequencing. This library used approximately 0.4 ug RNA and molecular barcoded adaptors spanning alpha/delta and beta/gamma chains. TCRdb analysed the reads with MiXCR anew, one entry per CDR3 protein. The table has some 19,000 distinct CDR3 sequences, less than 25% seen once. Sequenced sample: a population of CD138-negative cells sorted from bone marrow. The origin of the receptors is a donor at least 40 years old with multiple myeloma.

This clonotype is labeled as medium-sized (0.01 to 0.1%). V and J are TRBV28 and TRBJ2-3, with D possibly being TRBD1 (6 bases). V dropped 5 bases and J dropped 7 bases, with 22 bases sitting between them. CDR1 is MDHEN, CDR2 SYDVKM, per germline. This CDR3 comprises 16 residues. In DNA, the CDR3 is TGTGCCAGCAGTCTACCCCAGGGGATCCAACCCCATACGCAGTATTTT. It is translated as CASSLPQGIQPHTQYF.

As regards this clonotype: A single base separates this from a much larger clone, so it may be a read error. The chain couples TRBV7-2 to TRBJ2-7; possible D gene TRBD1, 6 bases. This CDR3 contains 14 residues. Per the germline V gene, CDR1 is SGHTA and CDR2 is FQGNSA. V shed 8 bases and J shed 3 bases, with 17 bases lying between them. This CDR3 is CASCLGDTFYEQYF. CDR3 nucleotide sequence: TGTGCCAGCTGCCTGGGGGACACCTTCTACGAGCAGTACTTC.

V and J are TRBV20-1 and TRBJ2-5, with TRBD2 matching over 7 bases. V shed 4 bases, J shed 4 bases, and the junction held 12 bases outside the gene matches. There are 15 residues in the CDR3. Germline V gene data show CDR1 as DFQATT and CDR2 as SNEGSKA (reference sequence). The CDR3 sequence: CSAIRASGLSETQYF. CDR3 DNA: TGCAGTGCTATCCGGGCTAGCGGCCTTTCAGAGACCCAGTACTTC.

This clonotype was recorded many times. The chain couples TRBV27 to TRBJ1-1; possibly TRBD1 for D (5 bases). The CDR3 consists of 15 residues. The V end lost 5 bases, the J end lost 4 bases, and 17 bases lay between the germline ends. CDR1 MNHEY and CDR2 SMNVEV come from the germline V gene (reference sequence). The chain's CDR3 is CASSVVQGMATEAFF. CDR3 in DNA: TGTGCCAGCAGTGTGGTTCAGGGTATGGCCACTGAAGCTTTCTTT.

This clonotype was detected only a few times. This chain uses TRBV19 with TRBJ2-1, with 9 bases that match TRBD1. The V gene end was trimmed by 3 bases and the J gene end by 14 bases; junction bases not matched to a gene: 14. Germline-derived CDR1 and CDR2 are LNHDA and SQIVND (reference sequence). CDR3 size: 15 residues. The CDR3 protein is CASSIPRDREIFEFF. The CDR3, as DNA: TGTGCCAGTAGTATTCCCCGGGACAGGGAAATTTTTGAGTTCTTC.

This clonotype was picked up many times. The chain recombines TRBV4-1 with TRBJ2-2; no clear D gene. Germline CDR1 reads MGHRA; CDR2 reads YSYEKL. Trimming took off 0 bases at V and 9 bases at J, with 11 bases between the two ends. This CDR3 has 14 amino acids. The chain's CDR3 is CASSQETLTRELFF. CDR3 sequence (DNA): TGCGCCAGCAGCCAAGAGACCCTTACACGGGAGCTGTTTTTT.

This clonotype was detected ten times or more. This chain's CDR3 is CASSYRLDTYEQYF. The CDR3 coding sequence is TGTGCCAGCAGTTACCGGCTTGATACCTACGAGCAGTACTTC. The gene calls are TRBV6-5 and TRBJ2-7; D is unresolved. Germline V gene data show CDR1 as MNHEY and CDR2 as SVGAGI. The CDR3 loop spans 14 amino acids. Trimming cost V 2 bases and J 2 bases, with 10 bases left between them.

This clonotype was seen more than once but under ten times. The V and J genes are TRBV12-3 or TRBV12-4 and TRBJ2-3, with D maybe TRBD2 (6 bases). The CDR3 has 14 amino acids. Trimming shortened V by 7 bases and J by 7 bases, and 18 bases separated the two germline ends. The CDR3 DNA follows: TGTGCCAGCACCGGTTCGGGAGTAAGAAATACGCAGTATTTT. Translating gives CASTGSGVRNTQYF.